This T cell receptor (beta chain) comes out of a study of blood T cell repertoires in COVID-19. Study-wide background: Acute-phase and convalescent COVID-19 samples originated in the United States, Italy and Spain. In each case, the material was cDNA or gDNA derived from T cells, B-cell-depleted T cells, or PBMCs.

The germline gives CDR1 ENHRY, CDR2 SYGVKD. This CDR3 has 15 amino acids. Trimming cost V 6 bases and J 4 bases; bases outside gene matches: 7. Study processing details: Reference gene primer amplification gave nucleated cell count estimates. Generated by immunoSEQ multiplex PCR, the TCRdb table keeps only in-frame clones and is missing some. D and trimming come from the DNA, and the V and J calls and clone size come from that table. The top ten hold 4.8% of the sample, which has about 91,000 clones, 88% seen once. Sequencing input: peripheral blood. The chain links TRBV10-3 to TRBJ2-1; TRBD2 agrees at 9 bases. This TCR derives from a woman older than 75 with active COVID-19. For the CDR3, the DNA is TGTGCCATCAGGCAACCTAGCGGGATATACAATGAGCAGTTCTTC. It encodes CAIRQPSGIYNEQFF.